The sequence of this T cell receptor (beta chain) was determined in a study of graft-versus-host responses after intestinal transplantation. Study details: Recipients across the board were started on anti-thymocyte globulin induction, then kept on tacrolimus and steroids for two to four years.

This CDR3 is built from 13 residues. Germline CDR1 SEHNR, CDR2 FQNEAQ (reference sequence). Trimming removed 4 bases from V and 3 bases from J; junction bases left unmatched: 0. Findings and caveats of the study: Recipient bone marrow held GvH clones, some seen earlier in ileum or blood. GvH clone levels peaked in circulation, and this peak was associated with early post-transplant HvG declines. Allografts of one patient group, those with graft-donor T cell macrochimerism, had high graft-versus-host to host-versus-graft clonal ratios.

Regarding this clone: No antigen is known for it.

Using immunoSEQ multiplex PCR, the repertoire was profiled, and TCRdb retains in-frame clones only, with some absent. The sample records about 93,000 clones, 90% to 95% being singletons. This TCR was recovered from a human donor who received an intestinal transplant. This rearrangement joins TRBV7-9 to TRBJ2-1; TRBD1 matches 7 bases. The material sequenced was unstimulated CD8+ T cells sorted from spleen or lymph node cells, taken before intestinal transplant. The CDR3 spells CASSWDSYNEQFF. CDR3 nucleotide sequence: TGTGCCAGCAGCTGGGACAGCTACAATGAGCAGTTCTTC.